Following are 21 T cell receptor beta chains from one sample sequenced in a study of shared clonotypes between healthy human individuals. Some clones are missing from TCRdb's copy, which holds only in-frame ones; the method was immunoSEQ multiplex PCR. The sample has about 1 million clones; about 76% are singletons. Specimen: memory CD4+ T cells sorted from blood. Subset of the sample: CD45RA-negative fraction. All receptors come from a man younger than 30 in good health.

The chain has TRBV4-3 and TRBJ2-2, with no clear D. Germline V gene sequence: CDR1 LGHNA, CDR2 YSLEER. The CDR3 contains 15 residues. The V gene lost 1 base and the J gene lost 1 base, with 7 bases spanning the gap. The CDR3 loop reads CASSQASENTGELFF. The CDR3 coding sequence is TGCGCCAGCAGCCAAGCGAGCGAGAACACCGGGGAGCTGTTTTTT.

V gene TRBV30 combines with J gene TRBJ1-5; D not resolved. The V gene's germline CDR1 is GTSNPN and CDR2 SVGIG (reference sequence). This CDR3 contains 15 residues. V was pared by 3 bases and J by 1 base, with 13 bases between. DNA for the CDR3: TGTGCCTGGAGCCGAGGCAGCCAGAGCAATCAGCCCCAGCATTTT. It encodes CAWSRGSQSNQPQHF.

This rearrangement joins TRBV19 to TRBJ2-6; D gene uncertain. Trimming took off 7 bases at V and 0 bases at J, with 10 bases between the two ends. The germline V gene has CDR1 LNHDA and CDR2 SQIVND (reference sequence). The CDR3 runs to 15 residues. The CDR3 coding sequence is TGTGCCAGTACCACCTACAGCTCTGGGGCCAACGTCCTGACTTTC. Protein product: CASTTYSSGANVLTF.

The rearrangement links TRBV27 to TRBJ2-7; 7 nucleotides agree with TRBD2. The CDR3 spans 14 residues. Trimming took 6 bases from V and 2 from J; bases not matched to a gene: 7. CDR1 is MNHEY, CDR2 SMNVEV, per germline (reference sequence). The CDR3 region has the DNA TGTGCCAGCAGAAAATCGGGGGGACCCTACGAGCAGTACTTC. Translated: CASRKSGGPYEQYF.

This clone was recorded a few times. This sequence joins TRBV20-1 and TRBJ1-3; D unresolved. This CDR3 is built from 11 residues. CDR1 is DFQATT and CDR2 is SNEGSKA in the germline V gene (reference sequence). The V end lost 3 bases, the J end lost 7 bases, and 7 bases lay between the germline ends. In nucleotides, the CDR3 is TGCAGTGCTAGGCAGATTAACACCATATATTTT. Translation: CSARQINTIYF.

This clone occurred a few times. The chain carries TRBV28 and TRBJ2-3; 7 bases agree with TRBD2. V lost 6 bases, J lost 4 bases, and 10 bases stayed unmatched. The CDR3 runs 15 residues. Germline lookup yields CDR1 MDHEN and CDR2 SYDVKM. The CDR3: CASRTGGRRADTQYF. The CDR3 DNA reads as TGTGCCAGCAGAACCGGGGGGAGGAGGGCAGATACGCAGTATTTT. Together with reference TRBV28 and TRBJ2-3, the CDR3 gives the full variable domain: DVKVTQSSRYLVKRTGEKVFLECVQDMDHENMFWYRQDPGLGLRLIYFSYDVKMKEKGDIPEGYSVSREKKERFSLILESASTNQTSMYLCASRTGGRRADTQYFGPGTRLTVL.

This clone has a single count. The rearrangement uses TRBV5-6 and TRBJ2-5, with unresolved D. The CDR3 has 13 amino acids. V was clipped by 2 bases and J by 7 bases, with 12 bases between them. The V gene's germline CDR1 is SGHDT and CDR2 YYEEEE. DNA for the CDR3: TGTGCCAGCAGCTTAAGGCCCCACGGGACCCAGTACTTC. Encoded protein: CASSLRPHGTQYF.

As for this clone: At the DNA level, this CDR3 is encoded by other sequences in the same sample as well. The CDR3 DNA reads TGTGCCAGCTCACCAGGGGGAGATACGCAGTATTTT. Translating it yields CASSPGGDTQYF. The rearrangement links TRBV18 to TRBJ2-3; D assignment may be TRBD1 or TRBD2 (5 bases each). Trimming stripped 2 bases from V and 5 bases from J, with 5 bases between. From germline, CDR1 is KGHSH and CDR2 LQKENI. This CDR3 spans 12 amino acids.

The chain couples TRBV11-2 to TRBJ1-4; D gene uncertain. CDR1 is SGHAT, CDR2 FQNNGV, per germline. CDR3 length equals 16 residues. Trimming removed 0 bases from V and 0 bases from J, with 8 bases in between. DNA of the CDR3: TGTGCCAGCAGCTTAGATCGGTTAACAACTAATGAAAAACTGTTTTTT. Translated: CASSLDRLTTNEKLFF. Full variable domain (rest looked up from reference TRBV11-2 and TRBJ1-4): EAGVAQSPRYKIIEKRQSVAFWCNPISGHATLYWYQQILGQGPKLLIQFQNNGVVDDSQLPKDRFSAERLKGVDSTLKIQPAKLEDSAVYLCASSLDRLTTNEKLFFGSGTQLSVL.

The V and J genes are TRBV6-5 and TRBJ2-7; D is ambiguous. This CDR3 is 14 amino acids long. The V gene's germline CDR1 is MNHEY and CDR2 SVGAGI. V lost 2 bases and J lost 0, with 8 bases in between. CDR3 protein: CASSYVLISYEQYF. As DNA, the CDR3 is TGTGCCAGCAGTTACGTTTTAATCTCCTACGAGCAGTACTTC.

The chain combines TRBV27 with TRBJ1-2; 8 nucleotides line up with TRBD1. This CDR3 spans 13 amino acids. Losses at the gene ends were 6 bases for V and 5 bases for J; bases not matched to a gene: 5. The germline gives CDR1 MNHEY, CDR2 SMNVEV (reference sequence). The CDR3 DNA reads TGTGCCAGCAGGGCGACAGGGGAGTATGGCTACACCTTC. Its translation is CASRATGEYGYTF.

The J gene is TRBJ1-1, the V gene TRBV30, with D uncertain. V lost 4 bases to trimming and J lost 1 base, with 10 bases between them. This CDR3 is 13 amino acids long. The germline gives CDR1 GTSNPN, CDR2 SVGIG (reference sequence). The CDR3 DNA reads TGTGCCTGGATGTTTAACAGGAACACTGAAGCTTTCTTT. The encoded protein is CAWMFNRNTEAFF.

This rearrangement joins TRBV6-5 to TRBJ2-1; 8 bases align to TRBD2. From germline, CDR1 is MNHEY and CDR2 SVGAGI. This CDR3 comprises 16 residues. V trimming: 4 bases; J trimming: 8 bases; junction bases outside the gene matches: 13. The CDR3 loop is CASSSLGAGVYHEQFF. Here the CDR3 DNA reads TGTGCCAGCAGTTCGCTAGGAGCGGGAGTTTACCATGAGCAGTTCTTC.

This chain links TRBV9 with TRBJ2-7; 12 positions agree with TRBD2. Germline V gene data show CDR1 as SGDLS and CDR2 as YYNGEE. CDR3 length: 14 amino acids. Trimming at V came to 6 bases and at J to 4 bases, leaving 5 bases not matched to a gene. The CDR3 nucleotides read TGTGCCAGCACCCCGACTAGCGGGAGTTACGAGCAGTACTTC. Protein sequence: CASTPTSGSYEQYF.

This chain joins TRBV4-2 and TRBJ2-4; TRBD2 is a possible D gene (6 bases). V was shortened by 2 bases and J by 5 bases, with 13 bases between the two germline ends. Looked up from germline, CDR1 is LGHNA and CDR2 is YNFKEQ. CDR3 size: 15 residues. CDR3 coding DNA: TGTGCCAGCAGCCAAAAAAACGGGGGTGAAAACATTCAGTACTTC. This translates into CASSQKNGGENIQYF.

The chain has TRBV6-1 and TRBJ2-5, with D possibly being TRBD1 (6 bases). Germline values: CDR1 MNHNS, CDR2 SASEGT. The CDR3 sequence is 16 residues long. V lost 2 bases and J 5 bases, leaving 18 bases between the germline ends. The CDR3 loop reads CASSEQQGQGWETQYF. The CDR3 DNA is TGTGCCAGCAGTGAACAGCAGGGGCAGGGGTGGGAGACCCAGTACTTC.

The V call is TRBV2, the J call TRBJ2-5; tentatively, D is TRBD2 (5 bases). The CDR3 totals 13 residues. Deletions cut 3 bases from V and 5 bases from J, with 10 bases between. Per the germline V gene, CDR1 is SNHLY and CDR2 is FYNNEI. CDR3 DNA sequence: TGTGCCAGCAGTGAGGGGAGACGGGAGACCCAGTACTTC. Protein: CASSEGRRETQYF. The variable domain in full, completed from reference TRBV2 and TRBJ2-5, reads EPEVTQTPSHQVTQMGQEVILRCVPISNHLYFYWYRQILGQKVEFLVSFYNNEISEKSEIFDDQFSVERPDGSNFTLKIRSTKLEDSAMYFCASSEGRRETQYFGPGTRLLVL.

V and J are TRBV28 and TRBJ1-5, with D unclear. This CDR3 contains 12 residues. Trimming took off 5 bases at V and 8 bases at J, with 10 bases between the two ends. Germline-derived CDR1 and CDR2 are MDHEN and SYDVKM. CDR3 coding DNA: TGTGCCAGCAGTGTCCCCCGGGAGCCCCAGCATTTT. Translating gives CASSVPREPQHF.

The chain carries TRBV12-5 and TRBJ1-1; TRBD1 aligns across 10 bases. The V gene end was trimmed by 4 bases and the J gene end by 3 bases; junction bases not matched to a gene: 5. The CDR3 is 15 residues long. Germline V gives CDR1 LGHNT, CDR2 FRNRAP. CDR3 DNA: TGTGCTAGTGGTTCCCGACAGGGGGCGGACACTGAAGCTTTCTTT. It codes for CASGSRQGADTEAFF.

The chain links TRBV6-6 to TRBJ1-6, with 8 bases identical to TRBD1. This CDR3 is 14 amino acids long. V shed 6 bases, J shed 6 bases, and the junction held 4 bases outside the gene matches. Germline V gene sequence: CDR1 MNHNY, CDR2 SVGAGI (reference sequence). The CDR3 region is CASRDTGGNSPLHF. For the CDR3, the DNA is TGTGCCAGCAGGGACACAGGGGGTAATTCACCCCTCCACTTT.

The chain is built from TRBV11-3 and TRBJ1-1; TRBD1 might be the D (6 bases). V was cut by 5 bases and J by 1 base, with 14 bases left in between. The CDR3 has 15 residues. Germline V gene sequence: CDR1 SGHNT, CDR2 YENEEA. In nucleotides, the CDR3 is TGTGCCAGCAGCCCCGGGGGGCGCGGGAACACTGAAGCTTTCTTT. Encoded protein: CASSPGGRGNTEAFF.